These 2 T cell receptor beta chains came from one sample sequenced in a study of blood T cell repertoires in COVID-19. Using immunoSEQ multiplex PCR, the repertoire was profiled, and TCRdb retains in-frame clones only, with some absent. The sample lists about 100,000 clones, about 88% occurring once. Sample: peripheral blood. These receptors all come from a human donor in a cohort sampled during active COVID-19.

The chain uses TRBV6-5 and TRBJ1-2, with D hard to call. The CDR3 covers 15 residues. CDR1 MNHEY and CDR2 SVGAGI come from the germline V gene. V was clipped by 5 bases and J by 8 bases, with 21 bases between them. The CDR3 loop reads CASSPADLGGVGYTF. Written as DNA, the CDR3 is TGTGCCAGCAGTCCAGCCGACCTGGGAGGAGTGGGCTACACCTTC.

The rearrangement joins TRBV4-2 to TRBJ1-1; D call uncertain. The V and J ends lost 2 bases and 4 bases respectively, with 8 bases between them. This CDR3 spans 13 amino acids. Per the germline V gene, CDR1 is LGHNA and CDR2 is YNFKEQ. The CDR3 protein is CASSQRESTEAFF. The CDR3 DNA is TGTGCCAGCAGCCAACGTGAGAGCACTGAAGCTTTCTTT.